The following is a T cell receptor (beta chain) sequence with its context. Its target is not known. This sample was taken from a study of Ad26.COV2.S vaccination and SARS-CoV-2 variants. Notes on the study in general: In TCR breadth and depth analyses, total T cell responses may have been underestimated. Breadth, reportedly substantial, characterized the spike-specific CD8+ and CD4+ T cell responses after vaccination.

Assay used: immunoSEQ multiplex PCR; TCRdb lists only in-frame clones, some missing. The table lists roughly 300,000 clones, 86% of them singletons. The length of the CDR3 is 17 residues. V lost 4 bases, J lost 4 bases, and 7 bases stayed unmatched. CDR1 is SGHAT, CDR2 FQNNGV, per germline. Sample treatment: around 19 received Ad26.COV2.S at low or high dose, single or two shots; 5 received placebo; per-sample allocation not given. At day 63 after the first vaccine or placebo injection, samples were drawn. The genes are TRBV11-2 and TRBJ2-2, with TRBD1 matching over 12 bases. The sequence was obtained from a person between 18 and 65 years old who received the Ad26.COV2.S COVID-19 vaccine or a placebo. The sequenced sample was peripheral blood, obtained in a trial of Ad26.COV2.S vaccine versus placebo. The CDR3 nucleotides read TGTGCCAGCAGCTCAAGTGGGGACAGGGGGCTCACCGGGGAGCTGTTTTTT. This translates into CASSSSGDRGLTGELFF.